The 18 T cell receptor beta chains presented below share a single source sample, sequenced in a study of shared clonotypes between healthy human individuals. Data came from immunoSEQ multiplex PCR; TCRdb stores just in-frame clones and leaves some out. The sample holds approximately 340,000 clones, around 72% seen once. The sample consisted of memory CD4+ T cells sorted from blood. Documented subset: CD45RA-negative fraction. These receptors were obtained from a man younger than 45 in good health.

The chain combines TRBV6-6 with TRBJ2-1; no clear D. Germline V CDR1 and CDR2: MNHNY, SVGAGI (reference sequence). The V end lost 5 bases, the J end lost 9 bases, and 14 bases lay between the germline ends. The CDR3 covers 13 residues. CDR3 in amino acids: CASSTLYPSEQFF. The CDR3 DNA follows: TGTGCCAGCAGTACTCTATACCCTAGTGAGCAGTTCTTC.

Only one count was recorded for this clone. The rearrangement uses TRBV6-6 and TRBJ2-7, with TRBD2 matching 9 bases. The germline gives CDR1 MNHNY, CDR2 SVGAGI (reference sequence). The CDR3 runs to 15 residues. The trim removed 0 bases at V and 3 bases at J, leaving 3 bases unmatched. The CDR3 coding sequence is TGTGCCAGCAGTTACTCAGTTAGCGGGAGCTACGAGCAGTACTTC. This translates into CASSYSVSGSYEQYF.

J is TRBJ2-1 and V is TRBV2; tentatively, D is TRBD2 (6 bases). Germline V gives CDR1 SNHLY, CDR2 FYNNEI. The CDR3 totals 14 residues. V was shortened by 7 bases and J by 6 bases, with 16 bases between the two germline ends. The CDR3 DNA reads TGTGCCAGCAACCCTGGAGGGAGTATCAATGAGCAGTTCTTC. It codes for CASNPGGSINEQFF.

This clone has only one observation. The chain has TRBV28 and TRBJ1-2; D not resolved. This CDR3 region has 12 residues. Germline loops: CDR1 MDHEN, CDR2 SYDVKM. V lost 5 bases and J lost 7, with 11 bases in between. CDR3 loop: CASSPIPGGYTF. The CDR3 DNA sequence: TGTGCCAGCAGTCCAATCCCCGGTGGCTACACCTTC.

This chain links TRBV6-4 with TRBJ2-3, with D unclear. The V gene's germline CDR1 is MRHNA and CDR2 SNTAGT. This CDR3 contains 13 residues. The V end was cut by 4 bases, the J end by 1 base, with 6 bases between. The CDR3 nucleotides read TGTGCCAGCAGTGCGTTTGGCACAGATACGCAGTATTTT. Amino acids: CASSAFGTDTQYF.

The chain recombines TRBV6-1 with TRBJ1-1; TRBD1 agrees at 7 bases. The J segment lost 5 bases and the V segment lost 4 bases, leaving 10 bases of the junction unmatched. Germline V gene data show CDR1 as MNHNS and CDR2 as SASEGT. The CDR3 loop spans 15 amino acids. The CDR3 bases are TGTGCCAGCAGTGTTGAGGGGGCAGAGGTTACTGAAGCTTTCTTT. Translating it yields CASSVEGAEVTEAFF.

CDR3 nucleotide sequence: TGTGCCATCAGTGAGGCGAATGGCGGGGAGCTGTTTTTT. Translating it yields CAISEANGGELFF. The chain recombines TRBV10-3 with TRBJ2-2, with D hard to call. Between the trimmed V and J ends, which lost 2 bases and 7 bases, there was a span of 8 bases. Germline-derived CDR1 and CDR2 are ENHRY and SYGVKD. The CDR3 spans 13 residues.

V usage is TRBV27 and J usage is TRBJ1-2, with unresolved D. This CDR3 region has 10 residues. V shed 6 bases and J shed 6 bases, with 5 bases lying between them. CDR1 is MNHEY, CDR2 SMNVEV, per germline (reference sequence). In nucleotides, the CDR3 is TGTGCCAGCAGGGCGGATGGCTACACCTTC. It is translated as CASRADGYTF.

The CDR3 DNA reads TGTGCCAGCAGCCAGGACAGTTCGAACACTGAAGCTTTCTTT. This gives the protein CASSQDSSNTEAFF. The gene calls are TRBV4-2 and TRBJ1-1, with D possibly being TRBD1 (6 bases). Germline values: CDR1 LGHNA, CDR2 YNFKEQ. This CDR3 spans 14 amino acids. Trimming removed 3 bases at V and 1 base at J, with 9 bases between.

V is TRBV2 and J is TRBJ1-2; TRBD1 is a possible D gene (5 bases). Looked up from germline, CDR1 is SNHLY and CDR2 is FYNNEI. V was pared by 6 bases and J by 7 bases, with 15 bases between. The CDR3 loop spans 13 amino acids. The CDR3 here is CASSLPGHGGYTF. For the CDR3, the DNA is TGTGCCAGCAGCTTGCCAGGGCATGGTGGCTACACCTTC.

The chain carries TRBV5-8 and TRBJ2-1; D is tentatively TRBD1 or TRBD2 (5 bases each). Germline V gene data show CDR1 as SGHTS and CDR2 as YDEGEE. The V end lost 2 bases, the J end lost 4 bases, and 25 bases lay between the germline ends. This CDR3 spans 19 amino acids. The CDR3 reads CASSFSGTEKYNPYNEQFF. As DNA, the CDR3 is TGTGCCAGCAGCTTTTCTGGGACCGAGAAATACAACCCGTACAATGAGCAGTTCTTC.

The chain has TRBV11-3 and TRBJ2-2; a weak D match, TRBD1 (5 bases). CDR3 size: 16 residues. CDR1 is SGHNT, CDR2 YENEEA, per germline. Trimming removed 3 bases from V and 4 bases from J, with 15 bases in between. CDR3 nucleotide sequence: TGTGCCAGCAGCTTTATGGGCCAGGGCGGCACCGGGGAGCTGTTTTTT. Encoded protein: CASSFMGQGGTGELFF.

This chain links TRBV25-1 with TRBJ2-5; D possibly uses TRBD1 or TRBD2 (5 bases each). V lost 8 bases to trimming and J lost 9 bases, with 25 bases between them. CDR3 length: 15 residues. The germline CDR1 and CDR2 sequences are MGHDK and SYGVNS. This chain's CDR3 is CASLEGPGPDSAQYF. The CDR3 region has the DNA TGTGCCAGCCTCGAGGGGCCGGGTCCCGATTCGGCCCAGTACTTC.

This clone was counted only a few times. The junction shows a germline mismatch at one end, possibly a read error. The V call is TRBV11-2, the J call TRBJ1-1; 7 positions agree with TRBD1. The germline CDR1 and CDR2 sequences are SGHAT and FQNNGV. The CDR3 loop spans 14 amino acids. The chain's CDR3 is CASSLDRVVTEAFF. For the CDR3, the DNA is TGTGCCAGCAGCCTAGACAGGGTGGTCACTGAAGCTTTCTTT.

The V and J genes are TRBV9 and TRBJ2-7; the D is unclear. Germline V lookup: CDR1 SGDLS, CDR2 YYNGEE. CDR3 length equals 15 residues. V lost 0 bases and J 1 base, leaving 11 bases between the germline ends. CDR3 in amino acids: CASSVGPDASYEQYF. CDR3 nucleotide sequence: TGTGCCAGCAGCGTAGGGCCGGATGCATCCTACGAGCAGTACTTC.

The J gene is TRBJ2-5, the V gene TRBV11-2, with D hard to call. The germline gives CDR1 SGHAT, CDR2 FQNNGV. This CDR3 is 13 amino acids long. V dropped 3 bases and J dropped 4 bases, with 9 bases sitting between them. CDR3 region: CASSFSARETQYF. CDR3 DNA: TGTGCCAGCAGCTTTTCGGCACGAGAGACCCAGTACTTC.

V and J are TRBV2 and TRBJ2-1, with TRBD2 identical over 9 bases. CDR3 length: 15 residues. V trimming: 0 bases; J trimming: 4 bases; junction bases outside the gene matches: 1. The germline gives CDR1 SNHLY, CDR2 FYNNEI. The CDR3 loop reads CASSEALAGYNEQFF. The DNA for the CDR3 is TGTGCCAGCAGTGAAGCGCTAGCGGGGTACAATGAGCAGTTCTTC.

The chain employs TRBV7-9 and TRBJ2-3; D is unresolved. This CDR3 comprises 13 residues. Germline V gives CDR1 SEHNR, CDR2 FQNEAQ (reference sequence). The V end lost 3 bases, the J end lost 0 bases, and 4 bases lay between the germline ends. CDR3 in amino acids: CASSFLSTDTQYF. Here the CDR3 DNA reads TGTGCCAGCAGCTTCTTAAGCACAGATACGCAGTATTTT.